The 21 T cell receptor beta chains in this list originate from one sample, sequenced in a study of CD8 T cells in ankylosing spondylitis. Whole-study results and caveats: Typical of ankylosing spondylitis blood, it appeared, was a TCR beta motif of eight highly homologous variants.

Their cognate antigens are unknown. TCRdb re-called the 5' RACE reads with MiXCR, one entry per CDR3 protein. The table records fewer than 650,000 distinct CDR3 sequences, roughly 13% of them present only once. The sample was blood, either unsorted or a sorted T cell fraction (not recorded which). These receptors all come from a male donor with ankylosing spondylitis.

This clonotype was seen many times. The chain has TRBV12-3 or TRBV12-4 and TRBJ1-1; D remains ambiguous. Trimming removed 6 bases at V and 0 bases at J, with 11 bases between. The CDR3 extends over 14 amino acids. The CDR3: CASRTQPLNTEAFF. CDR3 coding DNA: TGTGCCAGCAGGACACAGCCTTTGAACACTGAAGCTTTCTTT.

The J gene is TRBJ1-1, the V gene TRBV27; tentative D call: TRBD1 (6 bases). This CDR3 spans 13 amino acids. V was cut by 1 base and J by 7 bases, with 10 bases left in between. The germline V gene encodes CDR1 MNHEY and CDR2 SMNVEV (reference sequence). The chain's CDR3 is CASSLYSTGEAFF. For the CDR3, the DNA is TGTGCCAGCAGTTTATATTCGACAGGTGAAGCTTTCTTT.

The chain couples TRBV10-3 to TRBJ2-3; 8 positions agree with TRBD2. CDR3 length equals 14 residues. V lost 0 bases, J lost 4 bases, and 0 bases stayed unmatched. CDR1 is ENHRY and CDR2 is SYGVKD in the germline V gene. CDR3 nucleotide sequence: TGTGCCATCAGTGAGTCCGGGAGGGCAGATACGCAGTATTTT. Amino acids: CAISESGRADTQYF.

The chain combines TRBV27 with TRBJ2-3; TRBD2 is a possible D gene (6 bases). V was cut by 4 bases and J by 4 bases, with 18 bases left in between. Per the germline V gene, CDR1 is MNHEY and CDR2 is SMNVEV (reference sequence). The CDR3 is made up of 16 amino acids. The CDR3, as DNA: TGTGCCAGCAGTTCCCTCGGAGGGAGAGGCGCAGATACGCAGTATTTT. Protein product: CASSSLGGRGADTQYF.

This clonotype has only a few counts. The chain employs TRBV6-2 or TRBV6-3 and TRBJ2-5; no firm D call. Germline V lookup: CDR1 MNHEY, CDR2 SVGEGT. This CDR3 region has 15 residues. Trimming cost V 5 bases and J 4 bases, with 17 bases left between them. In nucleotides, the CDR3 is TGTGCCAGCAGTCCCTCGCGGAGCCCCTCAGAGACCCAGTACTTC. Protein product: CASSPSRSPSETQYF.

This clonotype was seen only a few times. V and J are TRBV7-2 and TRBJ1-4; the match to TRBD1 covers 8 bases. Germline V CDR1 and CDR2: SGHTA, FQGNSA. V trimming: 5 bases; J trimming: 2 bases; junction bases outside the gene matches: 10. The CDR3 is 17 residues long. CDR3 in amino acids: CASSLHPPGGTNEKLFF. The CDR3 nucleotides read TGTGCCAGCAGCCTCCATCCACCAGGGGGCACTAATGAAAAACTGTTTTTT. The full variable domain, its missing parts supplied by reference TRBV7-2 and TRBJ1-4, is GAGVSQSPSNKVTEKGKDVELRCDPISGHTALYWYRQSLGQGLEFLIYFQGNSAPDKSGLPSDRFSAERTGGSVSTLTIQRTQQEDSAVYLCASSLHPPGGTNEKLFFGSGTQLSVL.

In its sample, this clonotype was seen many times. The chain recombines TRBV20-1 with TRBJ1-1, with a tentative D call TRBD1 (6 bases). CDR3 length: 14 amino acids. Trimming cost V 1 base and J 3 bases, with 12 bases left between them. The germline CDR1 and CDR2 sequences are DFQATT and SNEGSKA (reference sequence). CDR3 residues: CSARAGAPDTEAFF. CDR3 coding DNA: TGCAGTGCTAGAGCAGGGGCGCCGGACACTGAAGCTTTCTTT.

This clonotype was seen at least ten times. The V and J genes are TRBV7-9 and TRBJ1-2; D call uncertain. CDR1 is SEHNR and CDR2 is FQNEAQ in the germline V gene (reference sequence). The CDR3 covers 14 residues. The germline V and J ends were trimmed by 4 bases and 3 bases, with 12 bases remaining between them. The CDR3 sequence is CASSSNSRDYGYTF. The CDR3 DNA follows: TGTGCCAGCAGCTCCAATTCCAGAGACTATGGCTACACCTTC.

The sample holds many counts of this clonotype. The chain uses TRBV20-1 and TRBJ1-2; 11 nucleotides agree with TRBD1. Germline trimming cut 0 bases from V and 5 bases from J; bases unmatched to any gene: 5. CDR1 is DFQATT and CDR2 is SNEGSKA in the germline V gene (reference sequence). The CDR3 extends over 15 amino acids. CDR3 loop: CSARDRTGGAYGYTF. DNA of the CDR3: TGCAGTGCTAGAGACCGGACAGGGGGCGCGTATGGCTACACCTTC.

This clonotype was seen a few times. The rearrangement links TRBV6-2 or TRBV6-3 to TRBJ2-7, with unresolved D. The V gene lost 10 bases and the J gene lost 2 bases, with 18 bases spanning the gap. CDR3 length equals 14 residues. Germline V CDR1 and CDR2: MNHEY, SVGEGT. The CDR3, as DNA: TGTGCCACCGACCATGTGATGTCCACCTACGAGCAGTACTTC. It codes for CATDHVMSTYEQYF.

This clonotype was recorded at least ten times. The chain employs TRBV7-9 and TRBJ2-1, with 7 bases matching TRBD1. CDR1 is SEHNR and CDR2 is FQNEAQ in the germline V gene (reference sequence). The V and J ends lost 4 bases and 9 bases, in that order; junction bases with no gene match: 6. This CDR3 region has 13 residues. The CDR3 protein is CASSSTGQGEQFF. The CDR3 DNA is TGTGCCAGCAGCTCGACAGGGCAAGGTGAGCAGTTCTTC.

This clonotype was detected many times. The J gene is TRBJ1-5, the V gene TRBV24-1, with TRBD1 as a possible D gene (6 bases). The CDR3 runs 16 residues. Trimming removed 4 bases from V and 7 bases from J, with 19 bases in between. Germline lookup yields CDR1 KGHDR and CDR2 SFDVKD. CDR3 bases: TGTGCCACCAGTGACAGGGACTATGGGGGCATACAGCCCCAGCATTTT. It encodes CATSDRDYGGIQPQHF.

This clonotype was counted only a few times. The CDR3 DNA follows: TGTGCCAGCAGTCCGGGACAGGCCGGCTACGAGCAGTACTTC. Protein: CASSPGQAGYEQYF. The gene calls are TRBV2 and TRBJ2-7; 8 bases line up with TRBD1. V was pared by 5 bases and J by 3 bases, with 6 bases of the junction left unmatched. CDR3 size: 14 residues. Germline V gene sequence: CDR1 SNHLY, CDR2 FYNNEI. Full variable domain (rest looked up from reference TRBV2 and TRBJ2-7): EPEVTQTPSHQVTQMGQEVILRCVPISNHLYFYWYRQILGQKVEFLVSFYNNEISEKSEIFDDQFSVERPDGSNFTLKIRSTKLEDSAMYFCASSPGQAGYEQYFGPGTRLTVT.

In its sample, this clonotype was seen many times. The chain has TRBV20-1 and TRBJ2-5; no definite D call. CDR1 and CDR2 from the germline V gene are DFQATT and SNEGSKA (reference sequence). The V gene lost 3 bases and the J gene lost 2 bases, with 13 bases spanning the gap. CDR3 length equals 14 residues. The CDR3 here is CSARDGETQETQYF. The CDR3 region has the DNA TGCAGTGCTAGGGATGGTGAAACGCAAGAGACCCAGTACTTC.

Worth noting for this clonotype: A read error may be the cause here, since a much bigger clone is one base away. The V gene is TRBV12-3 or TRBV12-4, the J gene TRBJ1-1; D perhaps matches TRBD1 (5 bases). The ends were cut back, 5 bases at V and 5 bases at J, with 9 bases in the middle. The CDR3 sequence is 12 residues long. The CDR3 loop is CASSAGWTEAFF. The CDR3 nucleotides read TGTGCCAGCAGTGCAGGGTGGACTGAAGCTTTCTTT.

This chain joins TRBV20-1 and TRBJ2-4; 7 positions match TRBD2. Per the germline V gene, CDR1 is DFQATT and CDR2 is SNEGSKA (reference sequence). The CDR3 runs 15 residues. The V gene end was trimmed by 5 bases and the J gene end by 0 bases; junction bases not matched to a gene: 7. The CDR3 spells CSAPGRGVAKNIQYF. In DNA, the CDR3 is TGCAGTGCTCCGGGACGGGGGGTAGCCAAAAACATTCAGTACTTC.

The genes are TRBV18 and TRBJ2-3, with 9 bases identical to TRBD2. V lost 4 bases to trimming and J lost 2 bases; unmatched junction nucleotides: 7. The CDR3 is 16 amino acids. CDR1 is KGHSH and CDR2 is LQKENI in the germline V gene. As DNA, the CDR3 is TGTGCCAGCTCACGAGAAACTAGCGGGCACACAGATACGCAGTATTTT. This translates into CASSRETSGHTDTQYF. The variable domain in full, completed from reference TRBV18 and TRBJ2-3, reads NAGVMQNPRHLVRRRGQEARLRCSPMKGHSHVYWYRQLPEEGLKFMVYLQKENIIDESGMPKERFSAEFPKEGPSILRIQQVVRGDSAAYFCASSRETSGHTDTQYFGPGTRLTVL.

The chain is built from TRBV6-5 and TRBJ2-5; D not certain. Germline-derived CDR1 and CDR2 are MNHEY and SVGAGI. V lost 2 bases and J 2 bases, leaving 6 bases between the germline ends. This CDR3 comprises 13 residues. Here the CDR3 reads CASSYGPQETQYF. As DNA, the CDR3 is TGTGCCAGCAGTTACGGGCCACAAGAGACCCAGTACTTC.

The V call is TRBV7-6, the J call TRBJ2-1; D perhaps matches TRBD2 (6 bases). Trimming stripped 3 bases from V and 7 bases from J, with 19 bases between. The CDR3 length is 16 residues. Germline V gene sequence: CDR1 SGHVS, CDR2 FNYEAQ. In DNA form, the CDR3 reads TGTGCCAGCAGCTTTCTAAGCGGGCCATCGCAAAATGAGCAGTTCTTC. Translating it yields CASSFLSGPSQNEQFF.

The CDR3 loop is CASSLTASVSTDTQYF. The CDR3, as DNA: TGCGCCAGCAGCTTGACGGCTAGCGTATCGACAGATACGCAGTATTTT. The chain is built from TRBV5-1 and TRBJ2-3, with a tentative D call TRBD2 (6 bases). The CDR3 runs 16 residues. Germline V gene data show CDR1 as SGHRS and CDR2 as YFSETQ. V was cut by 1 base and J by 3 bases, with 15 bases left in between.

There are a few counts of this clonotype. This chain joins TRBV5-1 and TRBJ1-1, with TRBD1 matching over 8 bases. Trimming removed 4 bases from V and 6 bases from J; junction bases left unmatched: 8. The CDR3 sequence is 14 residues long. Germline V gene data show CDR1 as SGHRS and CDR2 as YFSETQ. CDR3 protein: CASSSIGQGAEAFF. In DNA form, the CDR3 reads TGCGCCAGCAGCAGTATAGGACAGGGCGCTGAAGCTTTCTTT.